The clone carrying this TCR beta chain was seen only a few times. The sample comes from a study of naive and memory T cell subsets. Germline CDR1 is LGHDT and CDR2 is YNNKEL (reference sequence). The CDR3 length is 16 residues. J lost 6 bases, V lost 4 bases, and 7 bases had no gene match. An oligonucleotide containing a UMI was ligated to the 3' end of TCR cDNA. RNA was extracted from 2.5 ml of whole blood of healthy adults. Ligated cDNA underwent four rounds of PCR with nested alpha and beta constant region primers and SP2. For blood and skin samples, reverse transcription used TCR alpha and beta constant primers. TCRdb redid the calling of the 5' RACE reads with MiXCR, one entry per CDR3 protein. The sample records roughly 56,000 distinct CDR3 sequences, 7.2% being singletons.

J is TRBJ1-6 and V is TRBV3-1; 9 bases map to TRBD1. This receptor was taken from a male donor in good health. The CDR3 DNA follows: TGTGCCAGCAGCCGGGGGGACAGGGCGAGTAATTCACCCCTCCACTTT. It yields the protein CASSRGDRASNSPLHF. Drawing the rest from reference TRBV3-1 and TRBJ1-6, the complete variable domain is DTAVSQTPKYLVTQMGNDKSIKCEQNLGHDTMYWYKQDSKKFLKIMFSYNNKELIINETVPNRFSPKSPDKAHLNLHINSLELGDSAVYFCASSRGDRASNSPLHFGNGTRLTVT.